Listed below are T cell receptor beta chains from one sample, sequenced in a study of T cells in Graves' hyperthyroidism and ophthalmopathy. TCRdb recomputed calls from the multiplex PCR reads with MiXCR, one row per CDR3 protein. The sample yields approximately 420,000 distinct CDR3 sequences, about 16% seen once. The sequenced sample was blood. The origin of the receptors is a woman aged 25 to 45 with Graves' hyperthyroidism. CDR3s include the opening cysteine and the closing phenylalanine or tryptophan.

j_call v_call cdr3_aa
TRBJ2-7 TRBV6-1 CASKRGPHEQYF
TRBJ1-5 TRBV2 CASSGSQDSVQPQHF
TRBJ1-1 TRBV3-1 CASSQDPGGEAFF
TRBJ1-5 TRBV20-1 CSANPGTANQPQHF
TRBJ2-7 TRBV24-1 CATSDAIVDPYEQYF
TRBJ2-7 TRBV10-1 CASSEGEGGPYEQYF
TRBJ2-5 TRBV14 CASSPWTGAGETQYF
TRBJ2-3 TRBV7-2 CASSSQPRRFTDTQYF
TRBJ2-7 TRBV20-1 CSAVARGRVNEQYF
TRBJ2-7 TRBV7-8 CASSATGGYRTYEQYF
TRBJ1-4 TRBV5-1 CASSLEQGREKLFF
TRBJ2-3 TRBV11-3 CASSSHRASTDTQYF
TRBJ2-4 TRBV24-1 CATPSVAKNIQYF
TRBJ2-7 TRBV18 CASSSGLAGGSYEQYF
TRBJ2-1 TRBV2 CASSAERETYNEQFF
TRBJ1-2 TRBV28 CASIGADYGYTF
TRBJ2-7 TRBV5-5 CASSLAAGISYEQYF
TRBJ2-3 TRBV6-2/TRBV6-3 CASSLQGSSGRSTDTQYF
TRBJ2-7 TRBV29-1 CSVRSGYEQYF
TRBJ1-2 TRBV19 CASSIAWGIGYGYTF
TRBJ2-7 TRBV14 CASSRTTGNRYEQYF
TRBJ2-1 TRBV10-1 CASSAMTSWRQFF
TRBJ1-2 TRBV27 CASSARVNYGYTF
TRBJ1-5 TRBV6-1 CASRPDRVGNQPQHF
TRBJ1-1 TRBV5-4 CASSATQGGFGEAFF
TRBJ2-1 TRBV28 CASSPTFPNEQFF
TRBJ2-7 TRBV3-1 CASSQDYEQYF
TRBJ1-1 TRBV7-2 CASSLQTASTEAFF
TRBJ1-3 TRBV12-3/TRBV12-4 CASSSKPPTAGTNSGNTIYF
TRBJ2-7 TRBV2 CASRATSGRIAPLDEQYF
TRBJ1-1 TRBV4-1 CASSQPTGRRTEAFF
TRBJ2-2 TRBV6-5 CASSYTGNAGELFF
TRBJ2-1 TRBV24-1 CATSDSSAGKSLDEQFF
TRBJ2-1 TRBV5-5 CASSLTSGRAGYNEQFF
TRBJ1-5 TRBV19 CASSIGRGGQPQHF
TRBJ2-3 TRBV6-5 CASSYSHTDTQYF
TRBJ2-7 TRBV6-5 CASSYGAGGPVSYEQYF
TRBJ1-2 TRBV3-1 CASSLSGAGKKNGNTF
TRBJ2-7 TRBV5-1 CASSLLGQGSEQYF
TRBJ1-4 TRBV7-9 CASSPTGIEKLFF
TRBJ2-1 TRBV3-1 CASAGGRGDEQFF